The 29 T cell receptor beta chains in this list originate from one sample, sequenced in a study of control samples from healthy donors and cancer patients. Sequencing was performed with immunoSEQ multiplex PCR; in TCRdb, only in-frame clones are kept and a portion is missing. The sample carries 100,000 to 150,000 clones, 90% recorded once. The sequenced material came from blood. These receptors were collected from a man in his late teens or twenties in good health.

The gene calls are TRBV5-1 and TRBJ1-1, with 8 bases lining up with TRBD1. V lost 0 bases to trimming and J lost 7 bases; unmatched junction nucleotides: 17. The germline V gene has CDR1 SGHRS and CDR2 YFSETQ. The CDR3 length is 18 residues. The CDR3 DNA reads as TGCGCCAGCAGCTTGGCCTTTTCAAGGACAGGGCCTTCCCTTGAAGCTTTCTTT. Translation gives CASSLAFSRTGPSLEAFF.

The CDR3 DNA follows: TGTGCCAGCAGCCCCGACAGGGCAGGGACTGAAGCTTTCTTT. It encodes CASSPDRAGTEAFF. This chain joins TRBV7-9 and TRBJ1-1, with 7 bases lining up with TRBD1. CDR3 length: 14 amino acids. Germline CDR1 and CDR2: SEHNR and FQNEAQ (reference sequence). V lost 5 bases to trimming and J lost 5 bases; unmatched junction nucleotides: 8.

The rearrangement links TRBV18 to TRBJ2-3; D perhaps matches TRBD1 (6 bases). Germline CDR1 is KGHSH and CDR2 is LQKENI. CDR3 length: 16 residues. Trimming stripped 0 bases from V and 2 bases from J, with 12 bases between. The CDR3 nucleotides read TGTGCCAGCTCACCACCCGGGACACCCTCCACAGATACGCAGTATTTT. Its protein is CASSPPGTPSTDTQYF. Variable domain in full (rest from reference TRBV18 and TRBJ2-3): NAGVMQNPRHLVRRRGQEARLRCSPMKGHSHVYWYRQLPEEGLKFMVYLQKENIIDESGMPKERFSAEFPKEGPSILRIQQVVRGDSAAYFCASSPPGTPSTDTQYFGPGTRLTVL.

The V gene is TRBV29-1, the J gene TRBJ1-2; D is unresolved. The CDR3 covers 12 residues. With 6 bases removed from V and 7 bases from J, the gap between germline ends came to 15 bases. The germline V gene has CDR1 SQVTM and CDR2 ANQGSEA. CDR3 sequence: CSVNKQERGYTF. The CDR3 nucleotides are TGCAGCGTCAATAAGCAGGAACGTGGCTACACCTTC. The entire variable domain, with the rest obtained from reference TRBV29-1 and TRBJ1-2, is as follows: SAVISQKPSRDICQRGTSLTIQCQVDSQVTMMFWYRQQPGQSLTLIATANQGSEATYESGFVIDKFPISRPNLTFSTLTVSNMSPEDSSIYLCSVNKQERGYTFGSGTRLTVV.

The chain links TRBV11-2 to TRBJ1-2; 8 bases are shared with TRBD1. Germline CDR1 reads SGHAT; CDR2 reads FQNNGV. The CDR3 totals 14 residues. The junction had 6 bases not matched to a gene; V was cut back by 5 bases and J by 4 bases. The chain's CDR3 is CASSPTGDAYGYTF. Here the CDR3 DNA reads TGTGCCAGCAGCCCGACAGGGGATGCCTATGGCTACACCTTC.

This rearrangement joins TRBV6-5 to TRBJ1-1; tentative D call: TRBD1 (5 bases). Trimming took off 0 bases at V and 4 bases at J, with 9 bases between the two ends. The CDR3 has 14 residues. The V gene's germline CDR1 is MNHEY and CDR2 SVGAGI. CDR3 sequence: CASSYSRGLTEAFF. As DNA, the CDR3 is TGTGCCAGCAGTTACTCAAGGGGTCTCACTGAAGCTTTCTTT.

The rearrangement uses TRBV7-9 and TRBJ2-7, with TRBD2 matching 9 bases. Germline V gene sequence: CDR1 SEHNR, CDR2 FQNEAQ (reference sequence). The CDR3 is made up of 16 amino acids. V gave up 4 bases and J gave up 1 base; unmatched junction bases: 8. The CDR3 bases are TGTGCCAGCAGCTCTAGCCTGCGGGGGGGATCCTACGAGCAGTACTTC. It yields the protein CASSSSLRGGSYEQYF. The whole variable domain, remainder taken from reference TRBV7-9 and TRBJ2-7, is DTGVSQNPRHKITKRGQNVTFRCDPISEHNRLYWYRQTLGQGPEFLTYFQNEAQLEKSRLLSDRFSAERPKGSFSTLEIQRTEQGDSAMYLCASSSSLRGGSYEQYFGPGTRLTVT.

The V gene is TRBV27, the J gene TRBJ1-2, with D possibly TRBD1 on 6 matching bases. The germline V and J ends were trimmed by 5 bases and 4 bases, with 20 bases remaining between them. Germline V lookup: CDR1 MNHEY, CDR2 SMNVEV (reference sequence). This CDR3 is 16 amino acids long. The CDR3 bases are TGTGCCAGCAGTCCCTCCTGGGGGGGCGTGTCCTATGGCTACACCTTC. As protein: CASSPSWGGVSYGYTF.

The genes are TRBV19 and TRBJ1-6; D uncertain. Germline CDR1 reads LNHDA; CDR2 reads SQIVND (reference sequence). The V gene lost 5 bases and the J gene lost 5 bases, with 13 bases spanning the gap. The CDR3 has 15 amino acids. The DNA of the CDR3 is TGTGCCAGTAGTCACGACGGAGACAATAATTCACCCCTCCACTTT. Amino acids: CASSHDGDNNSPLHF.

A word on this clone: The junction does not match germline at one end; this may be a read error. V and J are TRBV2 and TRBJ1-5; D is perhaps TRBD1 (6 bases). CDR1 and CDR2 (germline): SNHLY, FYNNEI. CDR3 length: 14 residues. Here the CDR3 reads CARSEGGGGQPQHF. The CDR3 coding sequence is TGTGCCCGCAGTGAGGGGGGGGGTGGACAGCCCCAGCATTTT.

The V call is TRBV24-1, the J call TRBJ2-5; perhaps TRBD1 as D (5 bases). Germline V gives CDR1 KGHDR, CDR2 SFDVKD. V was pared by 6 bases and J by 5 bases, with 12 bases between. The CDR3 loop spans 13 amino acids. The chain's CDR3 is CATSQGSRETQYF. The CDR3 DNA sequence: TGTGCCACCAGTCAGGGTTCCCGGGAGACCCAGTACTTC.

This clone was seen only a few times. The J gene is TRBJ1-6, the V gene TRBV10-3; 9 bases align to TRBD1. CDR1 is ENHRY, CDR2 SYGVKD, per germline. V was pared by 1 base and J by 8 bases, with 3 bases of the junction left unmatched. CDR3 length: 15 residues. The CDR3 sequence: CAISEWGQGDSPLHF. CDR3 bases: TGTGCCATCAGTGAGTGGGGACAGGGCGATTCACCCCTCCACTTT.

This chain uses TRBV27 with TRBJ2-1, with 9 bases identical to TRBD1. Germline V gene lookup returns CDR1 MNHEY and CDR2 SMNVEV (reference sequence). Trimming cost V 2 bases and J 9 bases; bases outside gene matches: 8. This CDR3 is 15 amino acids long. CDR3 in amino acids: CASSLGETGGSEQFF. The CDR3 DNA reads as TGTGCCAGCAGTTTAGGGGAGACAGGGGGGAGTGAGCAGTTCTTC.

The gene calls are TRBV9 and TRBJ1-1; D call uncertain. Germline lookup yields CDR1 SGDLS and CDR2 YYNGEE. V lost 1 base, J lost 1 base, and 8 bases lay in between. The CDR3 extends over 14 amino acids. As DNA, the CDR3 is TGTGCCAGCAGCGTAACTGGCAGGAACACTGAAGCTTTCTTT. Its protein product is CASSVTGRNTEAFF.

This chain connects TRBV20-1 to TRBJ2-7, with D possibly being TRBD1 or TRBD2 (5 bases each). CDR3 length: 15 amino acids. Trimming took 3 bases from V and 4 from J, leaving 19 bases between them. CDR1 DFQATT and CDR2 SNEGSKA come from the germline V gene (reference sequence). The CDR3 DNA is TGCAGTGCTAGTGGGGGACCCATCCCGGCGTACGAGCAGTACTTC. It encodes CSASGGPIPAYEQYF.

The chain carries TRBV24-1 and TRBJ2-3; D not resolved. The CDR3 sequence is 14 residues long. Germline assignment: CDR1 KGHDR and CDR2 SFDVKD. The germline V and J ends were trimmed by 3 bases and 3 bases, with 9 bases remaining between them. The CDR3 DNA reads TGTGCCACCAGTGATCGCCAGGATACAGATACGCAGTATTTT. It specifies CATSDRQDTDTQYF.

The chain carries TRBV6-1 and TRBJ2-1; 13 nucleotides agree with TRBD2. The CDR3 sequence is 16 residues long. V lost 4 bases, J lost 4 bases, and 4 bases stayed unmatched. Germline V lookup: CDR1 MNHNS, CDR2 SASEGT. CDR3 sequence (DNA): TGTGCCAGCAGTGCTGGGACTAGCGGGGTGTACAATGAGCAGTTCTTC. This sequence encodes CASSAGTSGVYNEQFF.

V usage is TRBV27 and J usage is TRBJ2-1; 9 nucleotides match TRBD2. The CDR3 runs 15 residues. The germline CDR1 and CDR2 sequences are MNHEY and SMNVEV (reference sequence). V was pared by 6 bases and J by 0 bases, with 3 bases of the junction left unmatched. The CDR3 DNA follows: TGTGCCAGCAGCGCGGGGGGGGGCTCCTACAATGAGCAGTTCTTC. Amino acid sequence: CASSAGGGSYNEQFF.

The CDR3 nucleotides read TGCGCCAGCAGCTTGGAGCCGGGAGGGTACACCGGGGAGCTGTTTTTT. Translated, it gives CASSLEPGGYTGELFF. The chain recombines TRBV5-1 with TRBJ2-2; 8 bases map to TRBD2. The CDR3 has 16 amino acids. The germline gives CDR1 SGHRS, CDR2 YFSETQ. Trimming cost V 0 bases and J 3 bases; bases outside gene matches: 4.

This clone was seen more than once but under ten times. The genes are TRBV7-3 and TRBJ2-2, with 8 bases matching TRBD2. CDR1 and CDR2 from the germline V gene are SGHTA and FQGTGA. The CDR3 has 16 residues. Trimming at V came to 4 bases and at J to 4 bases, leaving 8 bases not matched to a gene. CDR3 protein: CASSSIEREFTGELFF. The CDR3 bases are TGTGCCAGCAGCTCCATCGAGCGGGAGTTCACCGGGGAGCTGTTTTTT.

V gene TRBV3-1 (or the pseudogene TRBV3-2) combines with J gene TRBJ2-7; D ambiguous. Germline V CDR1 and CDR2: LGHDT, YNNKEL (reference sequence). This CDR3 is 13 amino acids long. Trimming left V 1 base short and J 0 bases short, with 4 bases between. The CDR3 region has the DNA TGTGCCAGCAGCCAAGCCCCCTCCTACGAGCAGTACTTC. Translated, it gives CASSQAPSYEQYF.

The J gene is TRBJ2-1, the V gene TRBV11-2, with D uncertain. This CDR3 is built from 14 residues. CDR1 and CDR2 from the germline V gene are SGHAT and FQNNGV. V lost 0 bases to trimming and J lost 2 bases, with 5 bases between them. CDR3 amino acids: CASSLDTAYNEQFF. The CDR3 DNA sequence: TGTGCCAGCAGCTTAGACACGGCCTACAATGAGCAGTTCTTC.

The gene calls are TRBV3-1 (or the pseudogene TRBV3-2) and TRBJ2-7; TRBD2 aligns across 10 bases. CDR3 length: 15 residues. The J segment lost 5 bases and the V segment lost 3 bases, leaving 7 bases of the junction unmatched. Germline values: CDR1 LGHDT, CDR2 YNNKEL (reference sequence). The CDR3 region is CASSHPSSGGDEQYF. CDR3 DNA: TGTGCCAGCAGCCATCCGTCTAGCGGGGGAGACGAGCAGTACTTC.

V is TRBV2 and J is TRBJ2-1, with a possible D match to TRBD2 (6 bases). This CDR3 spans 14 amino acids. CDR1 SNHLY and CDR2 FYNNEI come from the germline V gene. Between the trimmed V and J ends, which lost 7 bases and 6 bases, there was a span of 16 bases. As DNA, the CDR3 is TGTGCCAGCATAGAGGGACTTGGGAGCAATGAGCAGTTCTTC. It specifies CASIEGLGSNEQFF.

CDR3 in DNA: TGTGCCAGCAGTGTTACCCCTTACAATGAGCAGTTCTTC. This encodes CASSVTPYNEQFF. The V gene is TRBV9, the J gene TRBJ2-1; D call uncertain. Germline CDR1 and CDR2: SGDLS and YYNGEE. The length of the CDR3 is 13 residues. Trimming cost V 5 bases and J 4 bases, with 10 bases left between them.

The J gene is TRBJ2-6, the V gene TRBV7-2; perhaps TRBD1 as D (6 bases). The germline V and J ends were trimmed by 1 base and 3 bases, with 7 bases remaining between them. The germline CDR1 and CDR2 sequences are SGHTA and FQGNSA. This CDR3 has 15 residues. The CDR3 coding sequence is TGTGCCAGCAGCTTAGGGACAGTTGGGGCCAACGTCCTGACTTTC. Protein sequence: CASSLGTVGANVLTF.

The chain combines TRBV7-3 with TRBJ2-2; D not resolved. V was cut by 6 bases and J by 4 bases, with 9 bases left in between. The CDR3 totals 13 residues. The germline V gene has CDR1 SGHTA and CDR2 FQGTGA. The DNA of the CDR3 is TGTGCCAGCAGAGCCCTTTCCACCGGGGAGCTGTTTTTT. Protein sequence: CASRALSTGELFF.

The chain carries TRBV28 and TRBJ1-2; the D gene is possibly TRBD1 (6 bases). The CDR3 runs to 15 residues. In germline, CDR1 is MDHEN, CDR2 SYDVKM. The ends were cut back, 5 bases at V and 2 bases at J, with 15 bases in the middle. For the CDR3, the DNA is TGTGCCAGCAGTCCATCCAAGGGGGTCAACTATGGCTACACCTTC. Amino acids: CASSPSKGVNYGYTF.

This sequence joins TRBV28 and TRBJ2-5, with 10 bases lining up with TRBD1. V was clipped by 5 bases and J by 5 bases; unmatched bases: 11. CDR1 and CDR2 from the germline V gene are MDHEN and SYDVKM. This CDR3 has 16 residues. For the CDR3, the DNA is TGTGCCAGCAGTCGGTCCGGGACAGGGGTGGGGGAGACCCAGTACTTC. It yields the protein CASSRSGTGVGETQYF.